The rows below give T cell receptor beta chains drawn from one sample of a study of lymphopenia after photon versus proton radiotherapy. The data were produced by immunoSEQ multiplex PCR, yet TCRdb's version contains in-frame clones alone and is incomplete. This table holds around 16,000 clones, approximately 90% found once. The sample consisted of peripheral blood, taken from a patient treated with proton-based radiotherapy. These receptors came from a woman between 55 and 75 years old with cholangiocarcinoma. Some clones in this sample may be carry-over from other donors' samples. Both conserved end residues are part of each CDR3. The order of the fields is J gene, clone size, D gene, V gene, CDR3 length, CDR3 DNA, CDR3 protein. D genes are given only for firm matches. Expanded clones are given a class, and other clones once, few, many or no size at all.

>TRBJ2-1|-|TRBD2|TRBV6-1|14
TGTGCCAGCAGCGGACTAGCGGGAGGAAATGAGCAGTTCTTC
CASSGLAGGNEQFF
>TRBJ2-3|-|TRBD1|TRBV6-1|15
TGTGCCAGCGGTCCGGACAGGACAAGCACAGATACGCAGTATTTT
CASGPDRTSTDTQYF
>TRBJ2-1|-|-|TRBV29-1|12
TGCAGCGTTGAAGATGTAGAAAATGAGCAGTTCTTC
CSVEDVENEQFF
>TRBJ1-1|-|-|TRBV6-1|15
TGTGCCAGCAGTGAAGCCCCCGTGGGGAACACTGAAGCTTTCTTT
CASSEAPVGNTEAFF
>TRBJ1-5|-|-|TRBV4-3|14
TGCGCCAGCAGCCCAACGACAGGTTTTTTGCCCCAGCATTTT
CASSPTTGFLPQHF
>TRBJ2-3|few|-|TRBV6-1|12
TGTGCCAGCAGTTCCTGGCCGGATACGCAGTATTTT
CASSSWPDTQYF
>TRBJ2-4|-|TRBD1|TRBV4-1|14
TGCGCCAGCAGCCAAGGGGGGACAGCAAACATTCAGTACTTC
CASSQGGTANIQYF
>TRBJ2-1|once|TRBD2|TRBV9|15
TGTGCCAGCAGCGTAGGACGACTAGCGGGTAATGAGCAGTTCTTC
CASSVGRLAGNEQFF
>TRBJ2-7|-|-|TRBV10-3|12
TGTGCCATCAGTGAGTCGAACCACGAGCAGTACTTC
CAISESNHEQYF
>TRBJ1-4|once|-|TRBV18|13
TGTGCCAGCTCGTTCGGAACTAATGAAAAACTGTTTTTT
CASSFGTNEKLFF
>TRBJ2-2|-|-|TRBV29-1|14
TGCAGCGTTGAAGGGCAGGGAAACACCGGGGAGCTGTTTTTT
CSVEGQGNTGELFF
>TRBJ2-7|-|-|TRBV7-2|16
TGTGCCAGCAGCCCGGCTACTCCGGGCCCAGGCTACGAGCAGTACTTC
CASSPATPGPGYEQYF
>TRBJ1-2|-|-|TRBV19|16
TGTGCCAGTAGTATAGACAGGGGCGGGAGGCGGAATGGCTACACCTTC
CASSIDRGGRRNGYTF
>TRBJ2-1|-|-|TRBV2|15
TGTGCCAGCAGTGAGGACATAGCCTCCTACAATGAGCAGTTCTTC
CASSEDIASYNEQFF
>TRBJ1-4|few|TRBD1|TRBV11-2|15
TGTGCCAGCAGCAACCAGGGACAGGGCTCTGAAAAACTGTTTTTT
CASSNQGQGSEKLFF